A single sample gave rise to the 3 T cell receptor beta chains below, sequenced in a study of T cell clonality in common variable immunodeficiency. Only in-frame clones appear in the TCRdb table, and some are missing; sequencing was by immunoSEQ multiplex PCR. The sample holds approximately 40,000 clones, and no clone turns up only once. The sequenced sample was peripheral blood mononuclear cells. Source of these receptors: a person aged 18 to 69 in good health.

This clone was observed many times. The CDR3 extends 3 residues past the end of the read, so its final part is completed from the germline J gene. The sample carries other DNA sequences with the same CDR3. The chain joins TRBV6-1 to TRBJ1-1; 9 nucleotides align to TRBD1. In germline, CDR1 is MNHNS, CDR2 SASEGT. With V trimmed by 0 bases and J by 5 bases, 4 bases remained unmatched. CDR3 length: 15 residues. The covered CDR3 bases are TGTGCCAGCAGTGAAGCGGGGACAGGGAGGACTGAA. Its translation is CASSEAGTGRTE. The whole CDR3 sequence is CASSEAGTGRTEAFF.

The sample holds many counts of this clone. The CDR3 extends 3 residues past the end of the read, so its final part is completed from the germline J gene. The chain joins TRBV11-2 to TRBJ2-7, with D possibly being TRBD1 (5 bases). The CDR3 runs 14 residues. Trimming shortened V by 6 bases and J by 0 bases, and 12 bases separated the two germline ends. Germline V gives CDR1 SGHAT, CDR2 FQNNGV. CDR3 sequence reads: CASRRGGHSYEQYF. CDR3 DNA, as far as it was read: TGTGCCAGCAGACGAGGCGGACACTCCTACGAG.

Many counts were recorded for this clone. The sequenced fragment ends 3 residues before the CDR3 boundary, so the rest is inferred from the germline J gene. The chain is built from TRBV5-4 and TRBJ1-1; 10 nucleotides match TRBD1. This CDR3 spans 16 amino acids. Germline trimming cut 3 bases from V and 4 bases from J; bases unmatched to any gene: 9. CDR1 SGHNT and CDR2 YYREEE come from the germline V gene (reference sequence). CDR3 sequence: CASSSANRDRGTEAFF. The DNA read from the CDR3 is TGTGCCAGCAGCTCAGCCAACCGGGACAGGGGCACTGAA.